The rows below give T cell receptor beta chains drawn from one sample of a study of blood T cell repertoires in COVID-19. Sequenced by immunoSEQ multiplex PCR; TCRdb stores in-frame clones only, minus some. The sample consists of 150,000 or so clones, about 93% of them appearing once. The sequenced material came from peripheral blood. These receptors came from a woman aged 45-65 years with acute or convalescent COVID-19. CDR3s include the opening cysteine and the closing phenylalanine or tryptophan. A D gene is named only where the DNA matches it firmly. Clone size, where shown, is once, few, many, or a class for clones that have expanded.

J	V	D	size	DNA	CDR3
TRBJ1-2	TRBV12-5	TRBD1	-	TGTGCTAGTGGCCTAAAGACAGGGGGGAACTATGGCTACACCTTC	CASGLKTGGNYGYTF
TRBJ1-3	TRBV11-2	-	-	TGTGCCAGCAGCTATTTCAGCCCAGAGGGCACCATATATTTT	CASSYFSPEGTIYF
TRBJ1-2	TRBV19	TRBD1	-	TGTGCCACCCAGGACAGGGTCTATGGCTACACCTTC	CATQDRVYGYTF
TRBJ2-7	TRBV7-2	-	-	TGTGCCAGCAGCTCAAGTGAGCGGTTCTACGAGCAGTACTTC	CASSSSERFYEQYF
TRBJ1-1	TRBV12-5	-	-	TGTGCTAGTGGTTCATGGACATCTAACACTGAAGCTTTCTTT	CASGSWTSNTEAFF
TRBJ2-7	TRBV4-1	TRBD2	-	TGCGCCAGCAGCCAAGGGAGTAGCGGGAGGTTCGGCTACGAGCAGTACTTC	CASSQGSSGRFGYEQYF
TRBJ2-7	TRBV5-1	TRBD2	-	TGCGCCAGCAGCCTCGGGCCCTCGGGGGGTGGGGACGAGCAGTACTTC	CASSLGPSGGGDEQYF
TRBJ1-6	TRBV6-5	-	-	TGTGCCAGCAGTTTTAGAAGGGGGAATTCACCCCTCCACTTT	CASSFRRGNSPLHF
TRBJ1-2	TRBV3-1/TRBV3-2	TRBD1	-	TGTGCCAGTTCCGACAGGGCTAATGGCGGCTACACCTTC	CASSDRANGGYTF
TRBJ2-5	TRBV28	TRBD2	-	TGTGCCAGCAGTTACTCGGGACTACGGGAAGGAGAGACCCAGTACTTC	CASSYSGLREGETQYF
TRBJ2-1	TRBV2	-	-	TGTGCCAGCAGTGGGGGTGCGGGTTCCTACAATGAGCAGTTCTTC	CASSGGAGSYNEQFF
TRBJ2-3	TRBV19	-	once	TGTGCCAGTACCTTGGCTGGCACAGATACGCAGTATTTT	CASTLAGTDTQYF
TRBJ1-1	TRBV5-1	-	once	TGCGCCAGCAGCTCCTTAAGACCGAGGGGGAGCACTGAAGCTTTCTTT	CASSSLRPRGSTEAFF
TRBJ2-7	TRBV4-2	-	-	TGTGCCAGCAGCCAAGATCACAGGGTCGACGAGCAGTACTTC	CASSQDHRVDEQYF
TRBJ2-1	TRBV2	-	-	TGTGCCACCCATGGGCTAGCGAGCGGTATAGGTGAGCAGTTCTTC	CATHGLASGIGEQFF
TRBJ2-1	TRBV7-2	TRBD1	-	TGTGCCAGCAGGGCCCTACAGGGGTCTGACTACAATGAGCAGTTCTTC	CASRALQGSDYNEQFF
TRBJ2-1	TRBV3-1/TRBV3-2	TRBD2	-	TGTGCCAGCAGCCTCGGGACTAGGTTTAATGAGCAGTTCTTC	CASSLGTRFNEQFF
TRBJ2-7	TRBV10-1	TRBD1	-	TGCGCCAGCAGTTCCGGGACAGGGGTCTACGAGCAGTACTTC	CASSSGTGVYEQYF
TRBJ2-7	TRBV6-5	TRBD1	-	TGTGCCAGCAGTTATGGACAGGGGCAGTACGAGCAGTACTTC	CASSYGQGQYEQYF
TRBJ1-5	TRBV3-1/TRBV3-2	-	-	TGTGCCAGCACCCAGACAGGCGCCAATCAGCCCCAGCATTTT	CASTQTGANQPQHF
TRBJ1-5	TRBV7-9	TRBD1	-	TGTGCCAGCAGCGCTCAGGGGGCAAAGGGCAATCAGCCCCAGCATTTT	CASSAQGAKGNQPQHF
TRBJ2-7	TRBV7-2	TRBD2	-	TGTGCCAGCAGCTTTCCCCGGGAGGGCGAGCAGTACTTC	CASSFPREGEQYF
TRBJ1-6	TRBV19	-	few	TGTGCCAGTAGTATCCCCCACAGGTCGGGTAATTCACCCCTCCACTTT	CASSIPHRSGNSPLHF
TRBJ1-1	TRBV4-3	-	-	TGCGCCAGCAGCCAAGATATTATCGTTAACACTGAAGCTTTCTTT	CASSQDIIVNTEAFF
TRBJ1-4	TRBV28	-	-	TGTGCCAGCAGGATTAGAGGTGAAAAACTGTTTTTT	CASRIRGEKLFF
TRBJ1-4	TRBV7-9	-	once	TGTGCCAGCAGCCCCGGACACCTTGCAACTAATGAAAAACTGTTTTTT	CASSPGHLATNEKLFF
TRBJ1-1	TRBV2	TRBD1	-	TGTGCCAGCAGTGAAGCGCTTCTGGGCAGGGGGCGAACGGCTGAAGCTTTCTTT	CASSEALLGRGRTAEAFF
TRBJ1-6	TRBV12-3/TRBV12-4	TRBD1	once	TGTGCCAGCAGTTTGCAGGGGGATTCACCCCTCCACTTT	CASSLQGDSPLHF
TRBJ1-2	TRBV7-8	TRBD1	-	TGTGCCAGCAGCTACAGGGGAGAGAGTTATGGCTACACCTTC	CASSYRGESYGYTF
TRBJ1-2	TRBV28	-	-	TGTGCCAGCATCGAGCCCGGGACTCCTAATGGCTACACCTTC	CASIEPGTPNGYTF
TRBJ1-5	TRBV9	-	-	TGTGCCAGCAGCTCCGACGGGAGCAATCAGCCCCAGCATTTT	CASSSDGSNQPQHF
TRBJ1-1	TRBV5-1	-	-	TGCGCCAGCAGCTTGTCAGGGGACACTGAAGCTTTCTTT	CASSLSGDTEAFF
TRBJ1-2	TRBV5-6	TRBD1	-	TGTGCCAGCAGCTTAGACAGGGTTCATGGCTACACCTTC	CASSLDRVHGYTF
TRBJ1-2	TRBV12-5	-	-	TGTGCTAGTGGACAGGGTACCGGCTACACCTTC	CASGQGTGYTF
TRBJ2-1	TRBV29-1	-	-	TGCAGCGTTGATCGAGGGAGCTCCTACAATGAGCAGTTCTTC	CSVDRGSSYNEQFF
TRBJ2-1	TRBV25-1	-	-	TGTGCCAGCAGTGCCGGGACCCTGGGAGGAATGAAGCAGTTCTTC	CASSAGTLGGMKQFF
TRBJ1-1	TRBV5-4	TRBD1	few	TGTGCCAGCAGCTTGGGGAGACAGGGCCTGAACACTGAAGCTTTCTTT	CASSLGRQGLNTEAFF
TRBJ2-1	TRBV12-5	TRBD1	-	TGTGCTAGTGGCCTCGGACAGGGGGTCGGTGAGCAGTTCTTC	CASGLGQGVGEQFF
TRBJ1-1	TRBV9	-	-	TGTGCCAGCAGCCCTAGGCCCCGGGACACTGAAGCTTTCTTT	CASSPRPRDTEAFF
TRBJ1-2	TRBV28	-	once	TGTGCCAGCAGTTTATACGTGGCCAGCTATGGCTACACCTTC	CASSLYVASYGYTF
TRBJ2-7	TRBV5-4	-	-	TGTGCCAGCAGCTTGGCCCACGGCAGGCTAAGGCACTACGAGCAGTACTTC	CASSLAHGRLRHYEQYF
TRBJ2-3	TRBV7-9	TRBD1	-	TGTGCCAGCAGCTTAGCGCTACAGGGGAGCACAGATACGCAGTATTTT	CASSLALQGSTDTQYF
TRBJ1-1	TRBV7-8	TRBD1	-	TGTGCCAGCAGCAGGGACAGGGGCCAGGAAGCTTTCTTT	CASSRDRGQEAFF
TRBJ1-2	TRBV24-1	-	-	TGTGCCACCAGTGATCCTGTGACTGATCGCTATGGCTACACCTTC	CATSDPVTDRYGYTF
TRBJ2-1	TRBV5-1	-	-	TGCGCCAGCAGCCCTACAGGAGCAATTTACAATGAGCAGTTCTTC	CASSPTGAIYNEQFF
TRBJ1-1	TRBV19	-	-	TGTGCCAGTACCCCCGGGGCGGGGGCGATTGAAGCTTTCTTT	CASTPGAGAIEAFF
TRBJ1-2	TRBV28	TRBD1	-	TGTGCCAGCAGTTTTGAGAGGGGGCGGTCTAACTATGGCTACACCTTC	CASSFERGRSNYGYTF
TRBJ2-7	TRBV19	TRBD1	-	TGTGCCAGTAGTATAAAGACAGGGGGATCCTACGAGCAGTACTTC	CASSIKTGGSYEQYF
TRBJ1-1	TRBV30	-	-	TGTGCCTGGAGTGAGGACCCGGAGGGTGAAGCTTTCTTT	CAWSEDPEGEAFF
TRBJ1-1	TRBV11-2	TRBD1	-	TGTGCCAGCAGCGCCTTGAGGGGGCGGGACACTGAAGCTTTCTTT	CASSALRGRDTEAFF
TRBJ1-4	TRBV19	-	-	TGTGCCTCCCGGGAGAATGAAAAACTGTTTTTT	CASRENEKLFF
TRBJ2-7	TRBV4-1	-	-	TGCGCCAGCAGCCCACCTGGGGCTAGCTCCTACGAGCAGTACTTC	CASSPPGASSYEQYF
TRBJ2-3	TRBV6-2/TRBV6-3	TRBD2	-	TGTGCCAGCAGCCCACTAGCGGGGGGCTTGGGAGATACGCAGTATTTT	CASSPLAGGLGDTQYF
TRBJ1-2	TRBV5-4	-	-	TGTGCCAGCAGCCGGAGACCCGATCTAGGTGACTATGGCTACACCTTC	CASSRRPDLGDYGYTF
TRBJ2-5	TRBV7-8	-	-	TGTGCCAGCAGCTTGCCGGGACTCACAGAGACCCAGTACTTC	CASSLPGLTETQYF
TRBJ1-6	TRBV6-1	-	-	TGTGCCAGCAGTGAAGTACACGCAAATAATTCACCCCTCCACTTT	CASSEVHANNSPLHF
TRBJ1-1	TRBV30	-	-	TGTGCCTGGTCCCCCGGGAACACTGAAGCTTTCTTT	CAWSPGNTEAFF
TRBJ2-3	TRBV30	TRBD2	-	TGTTCGGGTTCCGGGACTAGCGGGGATTCGCCACTTGATACGCAGTATTTT	CSGSGTSGDSPLDTQYF
TRBJ2-7	TRBV28	-	once	TGTGCCAGCGTCCATGGAGGAGAGCAGTACTTC	CASVHGGEQYF